This TCR beta chain was captured in a study of post-analysis software for immune sequencing data. Looking at the study overall: Recorded subtypes: relapsing-remitting, secondary progressive, progressive-relapsing; some patients unannotated.

Trimming at V came to 6 bases and at J to 5 bases, leaving 8 bases not matched to a gene. The germline gives CDR1 LNHDA, CDR2 SQIVND (reference sequence). The CDR3 is made up of 15 amino acids. Unique molecular identifiers were carried by the TCR beta cDNA libraries. TCRdb reanalysed the PCR reads using MiXCR and keeps one entry per CDR3 protein. The sample contains around 500,000 distinct CDR3 sequences, roughly 34% of which appear only once. The study's findings and limits: When patients were compared with controls, roughly five TRBV segments were more frequent, TRBV5-6, TRBV5-1 and TRBV20-1 among them.

Details on this clonotype: Its target is unknown.

The sequencing input was blood. The chain recombines TRBV19 with TRBJ2-1; 9 positions agree with TRBD2. The origin of this receptor is a girl aged 2-17 years with multiple sclerosis. CDR3 amino acids: CASSDGTSIDNEQFF. In DNA, the CDR3 is TGTGCCAGTAGCGACGGGACTAGCATCGACAATGAGCAGTTCTTC.